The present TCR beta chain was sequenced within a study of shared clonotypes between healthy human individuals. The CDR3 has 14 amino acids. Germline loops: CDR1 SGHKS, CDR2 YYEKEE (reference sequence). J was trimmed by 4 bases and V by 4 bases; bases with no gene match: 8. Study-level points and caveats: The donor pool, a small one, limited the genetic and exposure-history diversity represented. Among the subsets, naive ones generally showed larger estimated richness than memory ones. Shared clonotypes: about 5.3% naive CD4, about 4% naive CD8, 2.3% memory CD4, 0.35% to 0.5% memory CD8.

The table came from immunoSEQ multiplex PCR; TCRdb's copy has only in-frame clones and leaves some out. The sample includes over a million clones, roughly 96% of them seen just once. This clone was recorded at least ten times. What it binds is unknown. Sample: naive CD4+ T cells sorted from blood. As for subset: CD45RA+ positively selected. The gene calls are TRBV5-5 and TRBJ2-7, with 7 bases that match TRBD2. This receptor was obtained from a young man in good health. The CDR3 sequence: CASSGSAGVYEQYF. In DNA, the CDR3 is TGTGCCAGCAGCGGGTCGGCGGGAGTGTACGAGCAGTACTTC. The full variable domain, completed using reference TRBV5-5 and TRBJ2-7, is DAGVTQSPTHLIKTRGQQVTLRCSPISGHKSVSWYQQVLGQGPQFIFQYYEKEERGRGNFPDRFSARQFPNYSSELNVNALLLGDSALYLCASSGSAGVYEQYFGPGTRLTVT.